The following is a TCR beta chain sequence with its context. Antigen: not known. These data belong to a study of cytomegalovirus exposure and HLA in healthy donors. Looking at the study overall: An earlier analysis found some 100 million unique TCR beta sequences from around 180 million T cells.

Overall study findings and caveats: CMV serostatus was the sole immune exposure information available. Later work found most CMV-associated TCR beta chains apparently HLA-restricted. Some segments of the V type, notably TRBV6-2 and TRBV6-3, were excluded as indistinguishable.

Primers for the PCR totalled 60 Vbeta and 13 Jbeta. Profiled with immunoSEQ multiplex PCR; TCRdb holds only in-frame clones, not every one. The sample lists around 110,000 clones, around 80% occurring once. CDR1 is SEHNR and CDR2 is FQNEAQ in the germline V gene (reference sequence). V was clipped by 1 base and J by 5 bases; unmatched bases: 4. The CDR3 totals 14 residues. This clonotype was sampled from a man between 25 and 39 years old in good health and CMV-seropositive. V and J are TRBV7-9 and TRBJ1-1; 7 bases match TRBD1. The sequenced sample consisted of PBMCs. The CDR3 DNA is TGTGCCAGCAGCTTAGGACAGGGAAGTACTGAAGCTTTCTTT. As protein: CASSLGQGSTEAFF. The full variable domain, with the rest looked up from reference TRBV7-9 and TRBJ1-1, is DTGVSQNPRHKITKRGQNVTFRCDPISEHNRLYWYRQTLGQGPEFLTYFQNEAQLEKSRLLSDRFSAERPKGSFSTLEIQRTEQGDSAMYLCASSLGQGSTEAFFGQGTRLTVV.